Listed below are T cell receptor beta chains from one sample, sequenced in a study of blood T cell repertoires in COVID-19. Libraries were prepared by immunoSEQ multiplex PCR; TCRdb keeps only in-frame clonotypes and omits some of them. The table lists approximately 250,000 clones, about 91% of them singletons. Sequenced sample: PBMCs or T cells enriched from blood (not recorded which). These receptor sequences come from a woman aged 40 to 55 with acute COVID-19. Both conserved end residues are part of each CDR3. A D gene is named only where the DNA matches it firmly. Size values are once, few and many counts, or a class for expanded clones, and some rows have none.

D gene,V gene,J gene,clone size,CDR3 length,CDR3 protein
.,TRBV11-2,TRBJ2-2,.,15,CASSLREMNTGELFF
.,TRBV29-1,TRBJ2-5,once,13,CSVDFVKGETQYF
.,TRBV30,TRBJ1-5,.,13,CAWSGGGLQPQHF
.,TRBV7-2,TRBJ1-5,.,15,CASSLEQISNQPQHF
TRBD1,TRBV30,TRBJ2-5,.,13,CAWSRGSRETQYF
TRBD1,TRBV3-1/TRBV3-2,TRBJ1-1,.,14,CASSHGDRGTEAFF
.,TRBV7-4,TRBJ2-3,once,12,CASTPGTDTQYF
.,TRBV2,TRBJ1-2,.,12,CASSAAHYGYTF
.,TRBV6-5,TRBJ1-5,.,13,CASSYGQQQPQHF
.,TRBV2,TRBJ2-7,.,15,CASRVGGHPTYEQYF
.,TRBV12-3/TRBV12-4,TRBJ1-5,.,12,CASSPGNQPQHF
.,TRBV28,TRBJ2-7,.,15,CASSSPGASSYEQYF
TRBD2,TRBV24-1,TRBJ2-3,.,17,CATSDSRTSGSKDTQYF
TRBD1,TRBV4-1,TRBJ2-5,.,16,CASSQDLQGVGETQYF
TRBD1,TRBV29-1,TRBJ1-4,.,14,CSVNPGTGGGGLFF
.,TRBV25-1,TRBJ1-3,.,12,CASTFAGNTIYF
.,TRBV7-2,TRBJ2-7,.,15,CASSLALDRTYEQYF
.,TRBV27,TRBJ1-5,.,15,CASSKQGVGNQPQHF
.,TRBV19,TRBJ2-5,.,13,CASTSSIRETQYF
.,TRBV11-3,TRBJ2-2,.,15,CASTPGLPNTGELFF
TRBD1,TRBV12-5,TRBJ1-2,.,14,CASGSQGRSYGYTF
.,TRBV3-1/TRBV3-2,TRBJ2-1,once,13,CASSQEVMREQFF
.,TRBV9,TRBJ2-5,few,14,CASSRGGAQETQYF
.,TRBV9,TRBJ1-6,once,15,CASSSWGGYNSPLHF
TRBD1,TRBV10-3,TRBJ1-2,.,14,CAIEPGQGFNGYTF
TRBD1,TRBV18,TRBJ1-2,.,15,CASSQTGATNYGYTF
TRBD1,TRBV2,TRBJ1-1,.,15,CASRGRQGGNTEAFF
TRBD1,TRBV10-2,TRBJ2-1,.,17,CASSGPPGTAFANEQFF
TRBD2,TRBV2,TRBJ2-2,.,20,CASRGTPGLAGGRSTGELFF
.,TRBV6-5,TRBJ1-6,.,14,CASSYGGWNSPLHF
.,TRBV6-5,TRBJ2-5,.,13,CASSYSGGGTQYF
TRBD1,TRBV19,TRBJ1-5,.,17,CASGDRGTRGRNQPQHF